The rows below give T cell receptor beta chains drawn from one sample of a study of blood T cell repertoires in COVID-19. Assay used: immunoSEQ multiplex PCR; TCRdb lists only in-frame clones, some missing. In the table there are about 80,000 clones, around 83% of which are singletons. The sequencing input was peripheral blood. These receptors all stem from a man of 80 years or more with active or convalescent COVID-19. Both conserved end residues are part of each CDR3. The order of the fields is D gene, J gene, V gene, clone size, CDR3 protein, CDR3 DNA. A D gene is named only where the DNA matches it firmly. Size is stated for part of the rows, as once, few or many counts, or as a class when the clone is expanded.

>TRBD2|TRBJ2-7|TRBV11-1|-
CASSFPSGETYEQYF
TGTGCCAGCAGCTTTCCTAGCGGCGAGACCTACGAGCAGTACTTC
>-|TRBJ1-2|TRBV5-1|-
CASSLGANYGYTF
TGCGCCAGCAGCCTGGGAGCGAACTATGGCTACACCTTC
>TRBD1|TRBJ1-1|TRBV29-1|-
CSVQTGQTEAFF
TGCAGCGTTCAGACAGGGCAAACTGAAGCTTTCTTT
>-|TRBJ2-1|TRBV7-6|-
CASSLARDNEQFF
TGTGCCAGCAGCTTAGCGCGTGACAATGAGCAGTTCTTC
>-|TRBJ2-3|TRBV7-9|-
CASSSRQTDTQYF
TGTGCCAGCAGCTCCCGACAGACAGATACGCAGTATTTT
>-|TRBJ2-7|TRBV5-1|-
CASRSRDEQYF
TGCGCCAGCCGTAGCAGGGACGAGCAGTACTTC
>-|TRBJ1-2|TRBV30|few
CAWSVTVNYGYTF
TGTGCCTGGAGTGTAACTGTTAACTATGGCTACACCTTC
>-|TRBJ2-3|TRBV5-1|-
CASRSYGTRHTDTQYF
TGCGCCAGCAGATCCTACGGGACAAGACACACAGATACGCAGTATTTT
>-|TRBJ2-6|TRBV2|-
CASSGRWILSGANVLTF
TGTGCCAGCAGTGGGAGGTGGATCCTCTCTGGGGCCAACGTCCTGACTTTC
>TRBD2|TRBJ2-1|TRBV24-1|-
CATRGSSGSSNEQFF
TGTGCCACCAGGGGGTCTAGCGGGAGTAGCAATGAGCAGTTCTTC
>-|TRBJ1-2|TRBV27|-
CASSYRGYYGYTF
TGTGCCAGCAGTTATCGGGGTTACTATGGCTATACCTTC
>-|TRBJ2-7|TRBV5-1|few
CASTLQVNSYEQYF
TGCGCCAGCACTTTACAGGTAAACTCCTACGAGCAGTACTTC
>TRBD1|TRBJ2-3|TRBV6-2/TRBV6-3|few
CASSYARQGVLADTQYF
TGTGCCAGCAGTTATGCGCGGCAGGGGGTTTTGGCAGATACGCAGTATTTT
>-|TRBJ1-1|TRBV6-2/TRBV6-3|-
CASSFGTPVNTEAFF
TGTGCCAGCAGTTTTGGGACACCAGTGAACACTGAAGCTTTCTTT
>-|TRBJ1-2|TRBV5-4|-
CASSLEVFRGLGYGYTF
TGTGCCAGCAGCTTGGAAGTATTTCGGGGGTTGGGATATGGCTACACCTTC
>TRBD1|TRBJ2-3|TRBV19|-
CASSPPGQGTDTQYF
TGTGCCAGTAGCCCTCCGGGACAGGGGACAGATACGCAGTATTTT
>-|TRBJ1-1|TRBV7-2|-
CASSLASYTEAFF
TGTGCCAGCAGCTTAGCATCGTACACTGAAGCTTTCTTT
>TRBD2|TRBJ2-4|TRBV3-1/TRBV3-2|-
CASSHHGAGGVNIQYF
TGTGCCAGCAGCCACCATGGCGCGGGGGGCGTAAACATTCAGTACTTC
>-|TRBJ1-2|TRBV25-1|-
CASSLTGSYGYTF
TGTGCCAGCAGCCTTACAGGGTCCTATGGCTACACCTTC
>-|TRBJ2-3|TRBV6-4|-
CASSGIGGDTQYF
TGTGCCAGCAGCGGGATAGGCGGAGATACGCAGTATTTT
>TRBD2|TRBJ2-1|TRBV19|-
CASSIRLAGSYNEQFF
TGTGCCAGTAGTATTAGACTAGCGGGGTCCTACAATGAGCAGTTCTTC
>-|TRBJ1-2|TRBV25-1|many
CASSGRENYGYTF
TGTGCCAGCAGTGGCAGGGAAAACTATGGCTACACCTTC
>-|TRBJ2-2|TRBV6-4|once
CASSKLEGGELFF
TGTGCCAGCAGTAAACTGGAGGGCGGGGAGCTGTTTTTT
>-|TRBJ2-5|TRBV5-1|-
CASSLAQQETQYF
TGCGCCAGCAGCTTGGCCCAGCAAGAGACCCAGTACTTC
>-|TRBJ1-2|TRBV19|-
CASIANTNYGYTF
TGTGCCAGTATTGCTAATACTAACTATGGCTACACCTTC
>-|TRBJ2-7|TRBV7-9|once
CASSFQVDEQYF
TGTGCCAGCAGCTTTCAGGTGGACGAGCAGTACTTC
>-|TRBJ1-5|TRBV10-1|-
CASRRTPRYGKPQHF
TGCGCCAGCAGACGGACCCCCCGCTACGGGAAGCCCCAGCATTTT
>TRBD2|TRBJ2-5|TRBV4-1|-
CASSQDLRGRTQYF
TGCGCCAGCAGCCAAGATCTGCGGGGGAGGACCCAGTACTTC
>TRBD1|TRBJ1-1|TRBV27|-
CASVRTGENTEAFF
TGTGCCAGCGTTAGAACAGGGGAGAACACTGAAGCTTTCTTT
>TRBD1|TRBJ2-7|TRBV18|-
CASSYDRAEQYF
TGTGCCAGCTCATACGACAGGGCCGAGCAGTACTTC
>-|TRBJ1-4|TRBV6-1|-
CASSERSGLNEKLFF
TGTGCCAGCAGTGAACGGTCAGGGCTAAATGAAAAACTGTTTTTT